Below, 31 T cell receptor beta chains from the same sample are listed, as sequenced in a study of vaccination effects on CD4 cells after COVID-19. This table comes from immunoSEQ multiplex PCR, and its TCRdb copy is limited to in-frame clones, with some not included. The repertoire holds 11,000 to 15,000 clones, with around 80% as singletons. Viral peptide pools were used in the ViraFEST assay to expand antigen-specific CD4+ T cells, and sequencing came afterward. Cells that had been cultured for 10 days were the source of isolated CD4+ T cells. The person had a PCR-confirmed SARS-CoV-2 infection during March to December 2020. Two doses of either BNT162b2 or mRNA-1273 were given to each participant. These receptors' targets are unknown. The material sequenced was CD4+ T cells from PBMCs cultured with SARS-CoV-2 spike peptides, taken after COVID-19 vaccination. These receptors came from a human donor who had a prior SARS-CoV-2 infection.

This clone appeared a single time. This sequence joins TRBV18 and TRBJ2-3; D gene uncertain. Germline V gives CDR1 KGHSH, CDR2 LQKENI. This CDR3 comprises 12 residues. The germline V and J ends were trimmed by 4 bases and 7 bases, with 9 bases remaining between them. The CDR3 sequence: CASSLLGHTQYF. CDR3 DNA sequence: TGTGCCAGCTCACTCCTCGGTCATACGCAGTATTTT.

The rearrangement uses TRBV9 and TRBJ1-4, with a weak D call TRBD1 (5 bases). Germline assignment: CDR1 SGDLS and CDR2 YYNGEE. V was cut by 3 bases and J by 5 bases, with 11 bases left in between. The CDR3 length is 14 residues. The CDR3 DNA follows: TGTGCCAGCAGCGCCAGCTGGGACAATGAAAAACTGTTTTTT. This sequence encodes CASSASWDNEKLFF.

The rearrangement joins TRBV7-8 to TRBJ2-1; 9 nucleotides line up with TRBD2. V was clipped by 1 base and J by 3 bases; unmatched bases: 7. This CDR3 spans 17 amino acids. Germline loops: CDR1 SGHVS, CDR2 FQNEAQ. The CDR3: CASSLVGSGGRYNEQFF. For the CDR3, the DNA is TGTGCCAGCAGCTTAGTGGGTAGCGGGGGTCGCTACAATGAGCAGTTCTTC.

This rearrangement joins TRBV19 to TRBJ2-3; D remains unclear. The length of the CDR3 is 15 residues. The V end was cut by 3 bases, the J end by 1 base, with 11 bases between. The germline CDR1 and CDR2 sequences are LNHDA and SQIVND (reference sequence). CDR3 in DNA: TGTGCCAGTAGTATGACCACACCTGGCACAGATACGCAGTATTTT. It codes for CASSMTTPGTDTQYF.

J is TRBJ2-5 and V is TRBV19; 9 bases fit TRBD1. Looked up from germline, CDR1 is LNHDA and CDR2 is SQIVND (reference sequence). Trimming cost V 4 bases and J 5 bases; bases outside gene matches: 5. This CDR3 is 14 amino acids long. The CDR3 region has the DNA TGTGCCAGTAGTACCACAGGGGGCGGGGAGACCCAGTACTTC. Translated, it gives CASSTTGGGETQYF.

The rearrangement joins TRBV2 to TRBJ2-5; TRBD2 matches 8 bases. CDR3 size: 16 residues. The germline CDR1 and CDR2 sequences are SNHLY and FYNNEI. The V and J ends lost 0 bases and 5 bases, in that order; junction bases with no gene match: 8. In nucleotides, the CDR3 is TGTGCCAGCAGTGAAGCGCTTCGCGGGGGGCTGGAGACCCAGTACTTC. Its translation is CASSEALRGGLETQYF.

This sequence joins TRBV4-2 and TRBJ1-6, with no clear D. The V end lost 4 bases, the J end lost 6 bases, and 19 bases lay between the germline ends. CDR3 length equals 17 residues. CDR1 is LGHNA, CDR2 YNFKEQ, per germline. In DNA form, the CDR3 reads TGTGCCAGCAGCCTTTCAGTCAGCGCACGAGGTAATTCACCCCTCCACTTT. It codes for CASSLSVSARGNSPLHF.

The CDR3: CASSGLAGSEAFF. The DNA for the CDR3 is TGTGCCAGTAGCGGACTTGCGGGGTCTGAAGCTTTCTTT. V gene TRBV19 combines with J gene TRBJ1-1; D gene ambiguous. The V gene lost 6 bases and the J gene lost 6 bases, with 14 bases spanning the gap. This CDR3 contains 13 residues. Germline V CDR1 and CDR2: LNHDA, SQIVND (reference sequence). The variable domain in full, completed from reference TRBV19 and TRBJ1-1, reads DGGITQSPKYLFRKEGQNVTLSCEQNLNHDAMYWYRQDPGQGLRLIYYSQIVNDFQKGDIAEGYSVSREKKESFPLTVTSAQKNPTAFYLCASSGLAGSEAFFGQGTRLTVV.

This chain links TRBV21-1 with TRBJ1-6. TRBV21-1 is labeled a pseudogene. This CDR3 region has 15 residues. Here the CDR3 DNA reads TGTGCCAGCAGCAAAGAAACCTGGGGTAATTCACCCCTCCACTTT. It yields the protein CASSKETWGNSPLHF.

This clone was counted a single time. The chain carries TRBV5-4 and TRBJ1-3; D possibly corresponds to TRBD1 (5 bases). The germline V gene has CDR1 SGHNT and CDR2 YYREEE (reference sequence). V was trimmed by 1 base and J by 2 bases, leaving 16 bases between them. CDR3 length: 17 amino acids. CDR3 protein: CASSLSRGLGPGNTIYF. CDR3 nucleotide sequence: TGTGCCAGCAGCTTGAGTAGGGGACTGGGGCCTGGAAACACCATATATTTT.

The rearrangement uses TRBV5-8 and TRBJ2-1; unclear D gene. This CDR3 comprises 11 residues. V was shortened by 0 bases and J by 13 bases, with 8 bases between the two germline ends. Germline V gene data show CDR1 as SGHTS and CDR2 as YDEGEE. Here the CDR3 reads CASSLVAGQFF. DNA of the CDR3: TGTGCCAGCAGCTTGGTAGCAGGACAGTTCTTC.

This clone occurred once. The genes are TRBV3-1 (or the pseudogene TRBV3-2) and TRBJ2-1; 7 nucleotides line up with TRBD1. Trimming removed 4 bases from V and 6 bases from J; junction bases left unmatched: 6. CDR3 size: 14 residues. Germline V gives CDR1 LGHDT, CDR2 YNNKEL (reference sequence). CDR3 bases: TGTGCCAGCAGCCGAGCCGGGACAGTCAATGAGCAGTTCTTC. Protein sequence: CASSRAGTVNEQFF.

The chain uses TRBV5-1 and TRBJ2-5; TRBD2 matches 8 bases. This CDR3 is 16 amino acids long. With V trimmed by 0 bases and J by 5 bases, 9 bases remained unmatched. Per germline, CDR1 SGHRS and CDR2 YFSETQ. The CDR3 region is CASSLAGGGILETQYF. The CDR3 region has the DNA TGCGCCAGCAGCTTGGCCGGGGGGGGAATCTTGGAGACCCAGTACTTC.

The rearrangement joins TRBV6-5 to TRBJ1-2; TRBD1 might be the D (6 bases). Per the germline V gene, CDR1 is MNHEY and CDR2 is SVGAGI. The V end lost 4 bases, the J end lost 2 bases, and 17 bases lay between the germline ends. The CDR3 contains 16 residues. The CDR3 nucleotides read TGTGCCAGCAGTTCATACCGGAAGGACAGAAACTATGGCTACACCTTC. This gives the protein CASSSYRKDRNYGYTF.

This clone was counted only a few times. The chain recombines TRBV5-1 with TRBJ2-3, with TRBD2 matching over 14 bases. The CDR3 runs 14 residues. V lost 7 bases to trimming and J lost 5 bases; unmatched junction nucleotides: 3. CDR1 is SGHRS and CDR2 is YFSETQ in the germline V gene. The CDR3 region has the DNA TGCGCCAGCGGGGGACTAGCGGGGGAAGATACGCAGTATTTT. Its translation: CASGGLAGEDTQYF.

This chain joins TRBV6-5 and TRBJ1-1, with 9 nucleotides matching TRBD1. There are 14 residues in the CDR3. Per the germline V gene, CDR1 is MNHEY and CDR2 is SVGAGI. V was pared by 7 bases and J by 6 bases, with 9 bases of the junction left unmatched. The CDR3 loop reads CASNNRGRGAEAFF. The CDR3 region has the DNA TGTGCCAGCAATAACAGGGGGCGGGGCGCTGAAGCTTTCTTT.

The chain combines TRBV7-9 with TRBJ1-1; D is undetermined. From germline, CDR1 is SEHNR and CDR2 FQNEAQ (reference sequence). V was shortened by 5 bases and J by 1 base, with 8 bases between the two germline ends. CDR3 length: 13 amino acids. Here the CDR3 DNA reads TGTGCCAGCAGCCTTCAATGGAACACTGAAGCTTTCTTT. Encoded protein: CASSLQWNTEAFF.

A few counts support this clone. The DNA of the CDR3 is TGCAGTGCCAGTGGTACAGGGATAGGATACGAGCAGTACTTC. It yields the protein CSASGTGIGYEQYF. V gene TRBV20-1 combines with J gene TRBJ2-7; D possibly corresponds to TRBD1 (6 bases). The CDR3 is 14 amino acids. Trimming stripped 6 bases from V and 4 bases from J, with 19 bases between. From germline, CDR1 is DFQATT and CDR2 SNEGSKA (reference sequence).

In DNA form, the CDR3 reads TGTGCCAGCAACAGGGACGGCTCTTGGGGCTACACCTTC. The encoded protein is CASNRDGSWGYTF. The V gene is TRBV9, the J gene TRBJ1-2; TRBD1 is a possible D gene (6 bases). Per germline, CDR1 SGDLS and CDR2 YYNGEE. Trimming stripped 6 bases from V and 8 bases from J, with 17 bases between. The CDR3 runs to 13 residues. Looking up the rest from reference TRBV9 and TRBJ1-2 gives the full variable domain: DSGVTQTPKHLITATGQRVTLRCSPRSGDLSVYWYQQSLDQGLQFLIQYYNGEERAKGNILERFSAQQFPDLHSELNLSSLELGDSALYFCASNRDGSWGYTFGSGTRLTVV.

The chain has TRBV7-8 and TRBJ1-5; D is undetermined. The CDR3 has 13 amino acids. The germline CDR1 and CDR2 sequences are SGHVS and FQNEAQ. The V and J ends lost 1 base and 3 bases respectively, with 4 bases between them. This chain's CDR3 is CASSLVVNQPQHF. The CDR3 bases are TGTGCCAGCAGCTTAGTGGTCAATCAGCCCCAGCATTTT.

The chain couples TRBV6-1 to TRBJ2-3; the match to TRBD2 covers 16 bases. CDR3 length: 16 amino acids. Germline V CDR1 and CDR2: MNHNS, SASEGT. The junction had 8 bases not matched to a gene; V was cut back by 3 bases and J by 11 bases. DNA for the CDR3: TGTGCCAGCAGTGATACGGGACTAGCGGGGGGGGGCAGGCAGTATTTT. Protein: CASSDTGLAGGGRQYF.

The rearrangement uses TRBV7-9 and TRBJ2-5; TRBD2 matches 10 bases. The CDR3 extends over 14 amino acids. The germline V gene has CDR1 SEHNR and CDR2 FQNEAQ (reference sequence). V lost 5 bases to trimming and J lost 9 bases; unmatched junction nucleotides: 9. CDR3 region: CASSPPKRGGPQYF. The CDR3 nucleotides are TGTGCCAGCAGCCCCCCGAAGCGGGGGGGCCCCCAGTACTTC.

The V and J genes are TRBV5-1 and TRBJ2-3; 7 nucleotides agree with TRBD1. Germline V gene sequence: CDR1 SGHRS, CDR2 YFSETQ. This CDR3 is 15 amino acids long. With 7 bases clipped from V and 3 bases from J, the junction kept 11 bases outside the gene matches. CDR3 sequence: CASAQGDPRTDTQYF. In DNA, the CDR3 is TGCGCCAGCGCCCAGGGGGACCCAAGGACAGATACGCAGTATTTT.

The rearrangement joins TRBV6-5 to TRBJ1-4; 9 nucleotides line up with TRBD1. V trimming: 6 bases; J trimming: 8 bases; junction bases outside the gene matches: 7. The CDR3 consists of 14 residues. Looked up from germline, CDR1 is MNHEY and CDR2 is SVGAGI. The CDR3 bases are TGTGCCAGCAGGGTGGGACAGGGCCAAGAAAAACTGTTTTTT. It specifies CASRVGQGQEKLFF.

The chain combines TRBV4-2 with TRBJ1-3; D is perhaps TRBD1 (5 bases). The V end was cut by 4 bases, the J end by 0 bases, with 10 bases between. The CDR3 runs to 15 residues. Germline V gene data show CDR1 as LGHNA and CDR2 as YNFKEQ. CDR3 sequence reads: CASSPEGTSGNTIYF. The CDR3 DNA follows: TGTGCCAGCAGCCCAGAGGGGACCTCTGGAAACACCATATATTTT.

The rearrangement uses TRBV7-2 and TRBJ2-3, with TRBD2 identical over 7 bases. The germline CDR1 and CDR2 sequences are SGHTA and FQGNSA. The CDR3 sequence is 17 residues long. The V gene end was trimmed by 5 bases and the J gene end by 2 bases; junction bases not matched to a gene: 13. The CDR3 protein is CASSPRAGRGYTDTQYF. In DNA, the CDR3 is TGTGCCAGCAGCCCGCGGGCGGGGCGGGGGTACACAGATACGCAGTATTTT.

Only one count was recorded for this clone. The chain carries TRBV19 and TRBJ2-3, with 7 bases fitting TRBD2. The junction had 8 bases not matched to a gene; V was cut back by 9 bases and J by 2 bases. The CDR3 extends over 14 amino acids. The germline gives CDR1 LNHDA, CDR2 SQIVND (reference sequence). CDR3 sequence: CASQPGLLTDTQYF. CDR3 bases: TGTGCCAGCCAACCGGGACTACTCACAGATACGCAGTATTTT.

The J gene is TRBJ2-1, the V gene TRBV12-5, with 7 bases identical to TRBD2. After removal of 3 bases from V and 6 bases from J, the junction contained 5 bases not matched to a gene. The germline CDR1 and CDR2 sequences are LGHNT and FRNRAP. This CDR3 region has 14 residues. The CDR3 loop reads CASGFIGRGNEQFF. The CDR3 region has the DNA TGTGCTAGTGGTTTCATAGGGAGGGGCAATGAGCAGTTCTTC.

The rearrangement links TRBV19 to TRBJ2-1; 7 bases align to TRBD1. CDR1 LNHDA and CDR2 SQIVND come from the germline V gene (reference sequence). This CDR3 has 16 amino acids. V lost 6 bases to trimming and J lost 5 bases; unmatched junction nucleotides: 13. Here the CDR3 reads CASSNPTDRAHNEQFF. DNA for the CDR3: TGTGCCAGTAGCAATCCAACCGACAGGGCCCACAATGAGCAGTTCTTC. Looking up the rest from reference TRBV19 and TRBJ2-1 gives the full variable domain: DGGITQSPKYLFRKEGQNVTLSCEQNLNHDAMYWYRQDPGQGLRLIYYSQIVNDFQKGDIAEGYSVSREKKESFPLTVTSAQKNPTAFYLCASSNPTDRAHNEQFFGPGTRLTVL.

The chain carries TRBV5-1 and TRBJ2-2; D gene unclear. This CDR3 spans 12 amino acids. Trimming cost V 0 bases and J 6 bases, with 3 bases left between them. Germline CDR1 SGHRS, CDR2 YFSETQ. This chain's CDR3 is CASSLEAGELFF. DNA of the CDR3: TGCGCCAGCAGCTTGGAGGCCGGGGAGCTGTTTTTT.

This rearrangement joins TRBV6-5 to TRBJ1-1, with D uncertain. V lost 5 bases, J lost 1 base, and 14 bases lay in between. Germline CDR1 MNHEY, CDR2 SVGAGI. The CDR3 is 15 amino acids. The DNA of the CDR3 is TGTGCCAGCAGTCCTGAGGACGGTGGGAACACTGAAGCTTTCTTT. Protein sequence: CASSPEDGGNTEAFF.